The 22 T cell receptor beta chains in this list originate from one sample, sequenced in a study of Ad26.COV2.S vaccination and SARS-CoV-2 variants. TCRdb's table, derived via immunoSEQ multiplex PCR, lists solely in-frame clones and lacks some. Of roughly 400,000 clones in the sample, less than 95% were seen once. The treatment is: 15 to 20 received Ad26.COV2.S at low or high dose, single or two shots; 5 received placebo; per-sample allocation not given. Day 63 after the first vaccine or placebo injection was the time point for sampling. The specimen comprised peripheral blood, sampled in a trial of Ad26.COV2.S vaccine versus placebo. Receptors originate from a person aged 18 to 59 who received the Ad26.COV2.S COVID-19 vaccine or a placebo.

This clone was found once. The chain uses TRBV4-2 and TRBJ2-2; 11 nucleotides agree with TRBD2. This CDR3 is built from 17 residues. V shed 5 bases and J 3 bases; nucleotides not matched to a gene: 8. CDR1 is LGHNA, CDR2 YNFKEQ, per germline. The CDR3 here is CASSRELAGVYTGELFF. As DNA, the CDR3 is TGTGCCAGCAGCAGGGAACTAGCGGGAGTATACACCGGGGAGCTGTTTTTT.

The V call is TRBV19, the J call TRBJ1-1; 7 bases agree with TRBD1. With 5 bases clipped from V and 11 bases from J, the junction kept 8 bases outside the gene matches. CDR3 size: 12 residues. The germline V gene has CDR1 LNHDA and CDR2 SQIVND (reference sequence). The CDR3 loop is CASSVYRGSAFF. The DNA for the CDR3 is TGTGCCAGTAGTGTCTACAGGGGATCGGCTTTCTTT.

V and J are TRBV25-1 and TRBJ2-1, with D possibly TRBD2 on 6 matching bases. The germline V gene has CDR1 MGHDK and CDR2 SYGVNS. This CDR3 has 14 residues. Trimming took off 5 bases at V and 7 bases at J, with 15 bases between the two ends. This chain's CDR3 is CASSRRGRRNEQFF. In DNA, the CDR3 is TGTGCCAGCAGTAGGAGGGGAAGGCGGAATGAGCAGTTCTTC.

V gene TRBV21-1 combines with J gene TRBJ2-7; the D call TRBD1 from the table was never checked on the DNA. TRBV21-1 is noted as a pseudogene. CDR3 length: 15 amino acids. The CDR3 sequence: CASSKAHGQPHEQYF. CDR3 sequence (DNA): TGTGCCAGCAGCAAAGCCCACGGACAGCCCCACGAGCAGTACTTC.

This rearrangement joins TRBV24-1 to TRBJ2-1; no definite D call. Germline values: CDR1 KGHDR, CDR2 SFDVKD. The ends were cut back, 3 bases at V and 9 bases at J, with 8 bases in the middle. This CDR3 is built from 12 residues. CDR3 protein: CATSDAFSEQFF. CDR3 in DNA: TGTGCCACCAGTGATGCCTTTAGTGAGCAGTTCTTC.

The chain couples TRBV19 to TRBJ1-1; 7 bases agree with TRBD1. Germline-derived CDR1 and CDR2 are LNHDA and SQIVND (reference sequence). CDR3 length equals 14 residues. V shed 6 bases and J 5 bases; nucleotides not matched to a gene: 9. CDR3: CASRETGAATEAFF. For the CDR3, the DNA is TGTGCCAGTAGGGAAACAGGGGCTGCTACTGAAGCTTTCTTT.

This clone occurred once. V usage is TRBV19 and J usage is TRBJ2-7, with D maybe TRBD1 (6 bases). Germline V CDR1 and CDR2: LNHDA, SQIVND (reference sequence). Between the trimmed V and J ends, which lost 6 bases and 8 bases, there was a span of 14 bases. The CDR3 sequence is 12 residues long. DNA of the CDR3: TGTGCCAGTAGAGGGGGATCGCCCAAGCAGTACTTC. Residues: CASRGGSPKQYF.

The V gene is TRBV28, the J gene TRBJ2-7; 10 bases fit TRBD1. This CDR3 contains 14 residues. Germline V gives CDR1 MDHEN, CDR2 SYDVKM. V dropped 6 bases and J dropped 4; count of bases not matched to a gene: 6. The CDR3 protein is CASSQTGGGYEQYF. CDR3 DNA: TGTGCCAGCAGCCAGACAGGGGGCGGATACGAGCAGTACTTC.

The gene calls are TRBV10-3 and TRBJ1-5, with unresolved D. Germline V gene sequence: CDR1 ENHRY, CDR2 SYGVKD. V was pared by 7 bases and J by 6 bases, with 16 bases between. The CDR3 consists of 14 residues. CDR3 sequence: CAIKGGQAGQPQHF. DNA for the CDR3: TGTGCCATCAAGGGCGGGCAGGCGGGTCAGCCCCAGCATTTT.

The chain uses TRBV5-1 and TRBJ2-1, with 8 bases matching TRBD2. V gave up 0 bases and J gave up 4 bases; unmatched junction bases: 3. The CDR3 has 15 amino acids. The V gene's germline CDR1 is SGHRS and CDR2 YFSETQ. As DNA, the CDR3 is TGCGCCAGCAGCTTGGCGGGAGGGATTTACAATGAGCAGTTCTTC. Translation gives CASSLAGGIYNEQFF.

The sample holds one count of this clone. The CDR3 protein is CASSLWRTDTQYF. The CDR3 coding sequence is TGTGCCAGCAGTTTATGGCGCACAGATACGCAGTATTTT. The chain has TRBV27 and TRBJ2-3, with no clear D. Per germline, CDR1 MNHEY and CDR2 SMNVEV (reference sequence). The CDR3 has 13 residues. With 1 base removed from V and 1 base from J, the gap between germline ends came to 3 bases.

The V call is TRBV28, the J call TRBJ2-1; 9 bases are shared with TRBD1. This CDR3 spans 16 amino acids. Trimming at V came to 3 bases and at J to 8 bases, leaving 11 bases not matched to a gene. CDR1 MDHEN and CDR2 SYDVKM come from the germline V gene. CDR3 bases: TGTGCCAGCAGTTTTCACCCAGGGACAGGGTTGCATGAGCAGTTCTTC. Protein product: CASSFHPGTGLHEQFF.

Comment on this clone: The junction shows a germline mismatch at one end, possibly a read error. This sequence joins TRBV7-7 and TRBJ2-2, with no clear D. Germline loops: CDR1 SSHAT, CDR2 FNYEAQ (reference sequence). The CDR3 contains 16 residues. For the CDR3, the DNA is TGTGCTAGCAGCTTAGGTGCTAACAGTCCCACCGGGGAGCTGTTTTTT. Translation: CASSLGANSPTGELFF.

This clone was detected only a few times. This sequence joins TRBV7-9 and TRBJ2-7; a possible D gene is TRBD1 (6 bases). The CDR3 sequence is 14 residues long. V was pared by 5 bases and J by 2 bases, with 13 bases between. CDR1 and CDR2 from the germline V gene are SEHNR and FQNEAQ (reference sequence). DNA of the CDR3: TGTGCCAGCAGCAGCACCGGGACACCCTACGAGCAGTACTTC. Translating gives CASSSTGTPYEQYF.

This clone was found a few times. This sequence joins TRBV5-8 and TRBJ1-6, with 8 bases identical to TRBD1. CDR3 length: 15 amino acids. Germline CDR1 reads SGHTS; CDR2 reads YDEGEE. The V gene end was trimmed by 1 base and the J gene end by 9 bases; junction bases not matched to a gene: 6. In DNA form, the CDR3 reads TGTGCCAGCAGCTTGACAGGGGGTTCGGGTTCACCCCTCCACTTT. It yields the protein CASSLTGGSGSPLHF.

The chain joins TRBV4-2 to TRBJ2-1; 7 bases agree with TRBD2. CDR1 LGHNA and CDR2 YNFKEQ come from the germline V gene. Losses at the gene ends were 4 bases for V and 2 bases for J; bases not matched to a gene: 8. CDR3 length equals 16 residues. CDR3 coding DNA: TGTGCCAGCAGCCGCGTCGGCGGGACTACCTACAATGAGCAGTTCTTC. Translated: CASSRVGGTTYNEQFF.

The chain combines TRBV11-1 with TRBJ2-1; tentative D call: TRBD2 (7 bases). Trimming took off 4 bases at V and 6 bases at J, with 13 bases between the two ends. The CDR3 is made up of 14 amino acids. CDR1 and CDR2 (germline): SGHAT, FQDESV (reference sequence). As DNA, the CDR3 is TGTGCCAGCAGCTCTAGAGGGGGGGGCAATGAGCAGTTCTTC. It translates to CASSSRGGGNEQFF. The full variable domain, its missing parts supplied by reference TRBV11-1 and TRBJ2-1, is EAEVAQSPRYKITEKSQAVAFWCDPISGHATLYWYRQILGQGPELLVQFQDESVVDDSQLPKDRFSAERLKGVDSTLKIQPAELGDSAMYLCASSSRGGGNEQFFGPGTRLTVL.

The chain is built from TRBV14 and TRBJ1-1; a weak D match, TRBD1 (5 bases). Deletions cut 5 bases from V and 6 bases from J, with 10 bases between. CDR3 length: 12 amino acids. The germline CDR1 and CDR2 sequences are SGHDN and FVKESK. CDR3: CASSTSGAEAFF. For the CDR3, the DNA is TGTGCCAGCAGCACGTCGGGGGCTGAAGCTTTCTTT.

This chain connects TRBV5-1 to TRBJ1-2; 8 nucleotides agree with TRBD1. The length of the CDR3 is 15 residues. Germline lookup yields CDR1 SGHRS and CDR2 YFSETQ. V was clipped by 2 bases and J by 6 bases; unmatched bases: 9. CDR3 sequence reads: CASSFGQGGRNGYTF. Written as DNA, the CDR3 is TGCGCCAGCAGCTTCGGACAGGGTGGGCGAAATGGCTACACCTTC.

The V and J genes are TRBV5-6 and TRBJ2-7, with 9 bases matching TRBD1. The CDR3 has 14 amino acids. Germline CDR1 is SGHDT and CDR2 is YYEEEE. J lost 3 bases, V lost 5 bases, and 6 bases had no gene match. In DNA form, the CDR3 reads TGTGCCAGCAGTCCGGGGACAGGGATCTACGAGCAGTACTTC. As protein: CASSPGTGIYEQYF.

The gene calls are TRBV6-5 and TRBJ2-5; 11 bases match TRBD1. This CDR3 is built from 13 residues. After removal of 8 bases from V and 4 bases from J, the junction contained 3 bases not matched to a gene. CDR1 MNHEY and CDR2 SVGAGI come from the germline V gene. Here the CDR3 DNA reads TGTGCCAGCGGGACAGGGGGGCGAGAGACCCAGTACTTC. It encodes CASGTGGRETQYF.

This chain joins TRBV2 and TRBJ1-5, with a possible D match to TRBD1 (6 bases). The CDR3 has 12 residues. Trimming left V 2 bases short and J 11 bases short, with 10 bases between. The germline V gene encodes CDR1 SNHLY and CDR2 FYNNEI. The CDR3 DNA sequence: TGTGCCAGCAGTGAATACAAGGGGGCCCAGCATTTT. Its protein is CASSEYKGAQHF.